The 23 T cell receptor beta chains given below trace back to one sample, sequenced in a study of blood T cell repertoires in COVID-19. Using immunoSEQ multiplex PCR, the repertoire was profiled, and TCRdb retains in-frame clones only, with some absent. The sample yields more than 350,000 clones, nearly 90% seen once. The sequencing sample was made of PBMCs or T cells enriched from blood (not recorded which). The origin of the receptors is a woman between 18 and 30 years old who had been exposed to COVID-19.

The chain carries TRBV10-3 and TRBJ1-5, with no clear D. Germline V gene data show CDR1 as ENHRY and CDR2 as SYGVKD. The CDR3 is 13 residues long. With 3 bases removed from V and 6 bases from J, the gap between germline ends came to 9 bases. CDR3 nucleotide sequence: TGTGCCATCAGTGAATTCGAGAGTCAGCCCCAGCATTTT. Translation gives CAISEFESQPQHF.

The count of this clone is one. This chain connects TRBV10-3 to TRBJ2-3, with D maybe TRBD2 (6 bases). There are 15 residues in the CDR3. V gave up 3 bases and J gave up 4 bases, with 14 bases separating them. CDR1 is ENHRY and CDR2 is SYGVKD in the germline V gene. The CDR3 region is CAISDSGRSADTQYF. The CDR3 nucleotides are TGTGCCATCAGTGATAGCGGAAGGTCAGCAGATACGCAGTATTTT.

V gene TRBV7-2 combines with J gene TRBJ2-1, with 12 bases lining up with TRBD2. The J segment lost 4 bases and the V segment lost 2 bases, leaving 0 bases of the junction unmatched. CDR3 length equals 15 residues. Germline V lookup: CDR1 SGHTA, CDR2 FQGNSA. The CDR3 coding sequence is TGTGCCAGCAGCTTAACTAGCGGGGGGTACAATGAGCAGTTCTTC. Amino acid sequence: CASSLTSGGYNEQFF.

The chain combines TRBV28 with TRBJ1-3; TRBD1 might be the D (5 bases). V lost 6 bases and J 0 bases, leaving 9 bases between the germline ends. The CDR3 consists of 14 residues. CDR1 and CDR2 (germline): MDHEN, SYDVKM. CDR3: CASSLGHSGNTIYF. DNA of the CDR3: TGTGCCAGCAGCCTGGGGCACTCTGGAAACACCATATATTTT.

Turning to this clone: The junction does not match germline at one end; this may be a read error. The chain joins TRBV7-2 to TRBJ2-1, with 9 bases lining up with TRBD2. This CDR3 spans 16 amino acids. Germline CDR1 is SGHTA and CDR2 is FQGNSA. CDR3 in DNA: TGTGCCAGCAGTTTAGAGGGACTAGCCTCCTACAATGAGCAGTTCTTC. Amino acids: CASSLEGLASYNEQFF.

The table lists this clone with a count of one. The same CDR3 also results from other DNA sequences found in this sample. The chain employs TRBV28 and TRBJ2-1, with TRBD1 identical over 8 bases. V shed 6 bases and J 4 bases; nucleotides not matched to a gene: 8. The germline V gene has CDR1 MDHEN and CDR2 SYDVKM. This CDR3 has 15 residues. The CDR3 sequence is CASSPSGGSYNEQFF. In nucleotides, the CDR3 is TGTGCCAGCAGCCCCTCAGGGGGCTCATACAATGAGCAGTTCTTC.

Turning to this clone: A junction end diverges from the germline sequence, so it may reflect a read error. The chain links TRBV20-1 to TRBJ2-7; TRBD1 matches 8 bases. Per germline, CDR1 DFQATT and CDR2 SNEGSKA (reference sequence). This CDR3 spans 11 amino acids. The DNA for the CDR3 is TGCAGTGCCTTCGCTGACAGGGGACCTATCTTC. Translation gives CSAFADRGPIF.

This chain joins TRBV9 and TRBJ1-2; TRBD1 matches 9 bases. The J segment lost 6 bases and the V segment lost 2 bases, leaving 2 bases of the junction unmatched. The CDR3 is made up of 13 amino acids. Germline lookup yields CDR1 SGDLS and CDR2 YYNGEE. The CDR3 loop reads CASSVRTGDGYTF. DNA for the CDR3: TGTGCCAGCAGCGTGAGGACAGGGGATGGCTACACCTTC.

This chain joins TRBV7-2 and TRBJ1-1; D is uncertain. The CDR3 contains 15 residues. V was shortened by 2 bases and J by 4 bases, with 14 bases between the two germline ends. Germline CDR1 SGHTA, CDR2 FQGNSA. The CDR3 nucleotides read TGTGCCAGCAGCTTAAATGCCCTCCTAATCACTGAAGCTTTCTTT. Translating it yields CASSLNALLITEAFF.

This clone has just one count. The CDR3 bases are TGTGCCAGCAGCTGGAGTCTGAGCTCTGGAAACACCATATATTTT. It translates to CASSWSLSSGNTIYF. The chain recombines TRBV7-9 with TRBJ1-3; D gene unclear. Between the trimmed V and J ends, which lost 4 bases and 0 bases, there was a span of 10 bases. The CDR3 extends over 15 amino acids. Germline values: CDR1 SEHNR, CDR2 FQNEAQ (reference sequence).

The chain has TRBV6-5 and TRBJ1-6, with a tentative D call TRBD1 (5 bases). This CDR3 spans 13 amino acids. Germline loops: CDR1 MNHEY, CDR2 SVGAGI. V lost 6 bases and J lost 10, with 13 bases in between. The CDR3 nucleotides are TGTGCCAGCAGGTTACTCAGGGAATCACCCCTCCACTTT. Its translation is CASRLLRESPLHF.

The chain has TRBV4-2 and TRBJ2-2, with 7 bases aligning to TRBD2. The germline gives CDR1 LGHNA, CDR2 YNFKEQ. The CDR3 consists of 15 residues. The trim removed 4 bases at V and 3 bases at J, leaving 5 bases unmatched. CDR3: CASSPAGVDTGELFF. In nucleotides, the CDR3 is TGTGCCAGCAGCCCGGCGGGGGTGGACACCGGGGAGCTGTTTTTT.

The genes are TRBV20-1 and TRBJ2-2, with D possibly being TRBD2 (5 bases). The CDR3 has 15 residues. The V end lost 3 bases, the J end lost 5 bases, and 16 bases lay between the germline ends. Germline V gene sequence: CDR1 DFQATT, CDR2 SNEGSKA (reference sequence). As DNA, the CDR3 is TGCAGTGCTAGTACGGGGTCCCTTTGGACCGGGGAGCTGTTTTTT. Residues: CSASTGSLWTGELFF.

The V and J genes are TRBV14 and TRBJ2-3; 10 nucleotides match TRBD2. The J segment lost 4 bases and the V segment lost 0 bases, leaving 10 bases of the junction unmatched. CDR3 length: 18 residues. The V gene's germline CDR1 is SGHDN and CDR2 FVKESK. CDR3 sequence: CASSQERSWLAGADTQYF. In DNA form, the CDR3 reads TGTGCCAGCAGCCAAGAAAGGTCTTGGCTAGCGGGGGCAGATACGCAGTATTTT.

This sequence joins TRBV25-1 and TRBJ2-1, with unresolved D. Germline lookup yields CDR1 MGHDK and CDR2 SYGVNS. The CDR3 totals 15 residues. V shed 1 base and J shed 1 base, with 8 bases lying between them. CDR3 loop: CASSESGASYNEQFF. The CDR3 bases are TGTGCCAGCAGTGAATCGGGTGCGTCCTACAATGAGCAGTTCTTC.

The CDR3 loop is CASRSDRGPNYEQYF. DNA for the CDR3: TGTGCCAGCAGATCGGACAGGGGGCCAAACTACGAGCAGTACTTC. The chain is built from TRBV27 and TRBJ2-7; 11 bases fit TRBD1. Germline assignment: CDR1 MNHEY and CDR2 SMNVEV (reference sequence). V gave up 6 bases and J gave up 3 bases; unmatched junction bases: 7. The CDR3 is 15 residues long.

The chain joins TRBV13 to TRBJ2-1, with D perhaps matching TRBD1 (5 bases). The CDR3 spans 14 residues. V lost 3 bases and J lost 9, with 15 bases in between. Germline CDR1 reads PRHDT; CDR2 reads FYEKMQ (reference sequence). CDR3 DNA sequence: TGTGCCAGCAGCTTGGTCAGGGTCACGGGTGAGCAGTTCTTC. Its protein product is CASSLVRVTGEQFF.

The chain recombines TRBV28 with TRBJ1-5, with D uncertain. Germline V gene sequence: CDR1 MDHEN, CDR2 SYDVKM. This CDR3 is 12 amino acids long. V was trimmed by 1 base and J by 6 bases, leaving 4 bases between them. DNA for the CDR3: TGTGCCAGCAGTTTATCGTCTCAGCCCCAGCATTTT. Protein: CASSLSSQPQHF. The full variable domain, in which reference TRBV28 and TRBJ1-5 provide the parts outside the CDR3, is DVKVTQSSRYLVKRTGEKVFLECVQDMDHENMFWYRQDPGLGLRLIYFSYDVKMKEKGDIPEGYSVSREKKERFSLILESASTNQTSMYLCASSLSSQPQHFGDGTRLSIL.

Only a few counts were recorded for this clone. The genes are TRBV19 and TRBJ2-1; no clear D. CDR1 and CDR2 from the germline V gene are LNHDA and SQIVND (reference sequence). CDR3 length: 12 residues. V gave up 6 bases and J gave up 3 bases, with 6 bases separating them. CDR3 region: CASSPNYNEQFF. Here the CDR3 DNA reads TGTGCCAGTAGCCCAAACTACAATGAGCAGTTCTTC.

This clone has only a few counts. The rearrangement joins TRBV7-8 to TRBJ1-6, with a tentative D call TRBD1 (6 bases). The V end lost 5 bases, the J end lost 9 bases, and 20 bases lay between the germline ends. The CDR3 runs 16 residues. Germline CDR1 reads SGHVS; CDR2 reads FQNEAQ. This chain's CDR3 is CASSMPNLDSGSPLHF. The CDR3 region has the DNA TGTGCCAGCAGCATGCCGAACCTGGACAGTGGTTCACCCCTCCACTTT.

The rearrangement joins TRBV19 to TRBJ2-7, with TRBD2 matching over 7 bases. Germline lookup yields CDR1 LNHDA and CDR2 SQIVND (reference sequence). The CDR3 consists of 16 residues. The ends lost 1 base at V and 5 bases at J; junction bases unmatched: 11. CDR3 in amino acids: CASSIGLALGVHEQYF. The CDR3 DNA is TGTGCCAGTAGTATAGGACTAGCCTTGGGCGTACACGAGCAGTACTTC.

The chain has TRBV5-6 and TRBJ2-7; 7 positions agree with TRBD1. The CDR3 has 14 amino acids. The germline V gene encodes CDR1 SGHDT and CDR2 YYEEEE. Trimming took 0 bases from V and 3 from J; bases not matched to a gene: 3. The CDR3 DNA reads TGTGCCAGCAGCTTGGAGGGGGCGATCTACGAGCAGTACTTC. Translating gives CASSLEGAIYEQYF.

This clone was seen a handful of times. Other DNA sequences within the sample encode an identical CDR3. The chain recombines TRBV28 with TRBJ2-7, with 12 nucleotides matching TRBD2. Germline trimming cut 5 bases from V and 1 base from J; bases unmatched to any gene: 3. Germline CDR1 is MDHEN and CDR2 is SYDVKM. The CDR3 is 15 amino acids. The CDR3 region has the DNA TGTGCCAGCAGTCCCGGGACTAGCGGGTCCTACGAGCAGTACTTC. Protein: CASSPGTSGSYEQYF.